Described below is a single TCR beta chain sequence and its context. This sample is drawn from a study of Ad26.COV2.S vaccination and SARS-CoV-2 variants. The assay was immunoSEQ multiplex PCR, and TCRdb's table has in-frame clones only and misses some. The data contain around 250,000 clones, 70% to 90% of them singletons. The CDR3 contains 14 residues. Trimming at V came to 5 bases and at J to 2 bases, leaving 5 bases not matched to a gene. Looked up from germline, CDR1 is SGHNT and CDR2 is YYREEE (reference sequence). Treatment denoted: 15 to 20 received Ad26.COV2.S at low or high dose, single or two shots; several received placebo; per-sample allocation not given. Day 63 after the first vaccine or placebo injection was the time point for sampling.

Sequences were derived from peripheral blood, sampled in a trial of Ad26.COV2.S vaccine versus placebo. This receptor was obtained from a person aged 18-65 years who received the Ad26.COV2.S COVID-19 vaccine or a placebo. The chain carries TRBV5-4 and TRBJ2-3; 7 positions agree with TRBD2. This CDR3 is CASRTSRNTDTQYF. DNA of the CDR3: TGTGCCAGCAGGACTAGCAGGAACACAGATACGCAGTATTTT.